The subject of this entry is one T cell receptor (beta chain). Its antigen remains unidentified. This specimen belongs to a study of cytomegalovirus exposure and HLA in healthy donors. Study outcomes and limitations: With further analysis later on, most CMV-associated TCR beta chains appeared HLA-restricted. Being productive about 87% or about 30% of the time was typical of most TCR beta V segments in an earlier analysis. Reported results showed that the classifier diagnosed cytomegalovirus status with high specificity and sensitivity. An assumption of roughly uniform sequencing depth across donors underlay the presence/absence analyses.

Use of 60 Vbeta and 13 Jbeta primers characterized the PCR. Clones were sequenced by immunoSEQ multiplex PCR, and TCRdb holds only the in-frame ones, with some missing. The table lists 250,000 to 350,000 clones, roughly 88% of them singletons. Trimming removed 5 bases from V and 2 bases from J; junction bases left unmatched: 3. The CDR3 loop spans 15 amino acids. Per the germline V gene, CDR1 is SGHVS and CDR2 is FNYEAQ. This chain connects TRBV7-6 to TRBJ2-1, with 10 bases identical to TRBD2. This receptor was identified in a man aged 35 to 55 in good health and CMV-seropositive. Sequencing was carried out using PBMCs. The CDR3 nucleotides are TGTGCCAGCAGCCAGGGACTAGCGCCCTACAATGAGCAGTTCTTC. This gives the protein CASSQGLAPYNEQFF. Full variable domain (rest looked up from reference TRBV7-6 and TRBJ2-1): GAGVSQSPRYKVTKRGQDVALRCDPISGHVSLYWYRQALGQGPEFLTYFNYEAQQDKSGLPNDRFSAERPEGSISTLTIQRTEQRDSAMYRCASSQGLAPYNEQFFGPGTRLTVL.